Listed below are T cell receptor beta chains from one sample, sequenced in a study of cytomegalovirus exposure and HLA in healthy donors. The data were produced by immunoSEQ multiplex PCR, yet TCRdb's version contains in-frame clones alone and is incomplete. The sample has 150,000 to 180,000 clones, around 82% seen once. Sequencing was carried out using PBMCs. The receptors were sampled from a woman in her thirties or forties in good health and CMV-seropositive. Both conserved end residues are part of each CDR3. Fields, in order: D gene, clone size, V gene, J gene, CDR3 DNA, CDR3 protein. The D gene is left open where the match is weak. Clone sizes are given selectively: once, few, many, or a class where the clone is expanded.

TRBD1	NA	TRBV29-1	TRBJ1-5	TGCAGCGTGACCAGGGGGCTCGGTCAGCCCCAGCATTTT	CSVTRGLGQPQHF
NA	NA	TRBV7-9	TRBJ2-7	TGTGCCAGCAGCCCTGCCGGGGGCTACGAGCAGTACTTC	CASSPAGGYEQYF
TRBD2	NA	TRBV6-7	TRBJ2-1	TGTGCCAGCAGTTACTCGATAAAGCGGGAGGGCATTTATGAGCAGTTCTTC	CASSYSIKREGIYEQFF
TRBD1	NA	TRBV19	TRBJ1-4	TGTGCCAGTAGGGGCTGGGGACAGGGTGGTGAAAAACTGTTTTTT	CASRGWGQGGEKLFF
TRBD2	NA	TRBV6-5	TRBJ2-5	TGTGCCAGCAGTTACGACTCGGGGGGGTCGGCCCAGTACTTC	CASSYDSGGSAQYF
NA	NA	TRBV27	TRBJ2-5	TGTGCCAGCAGCCCCCCGGGACTTATCTATGAGACCCAGTACTTC	CASSPPGLIYETQYF
NA	NA	TRBV28	TRBJ2-3	TGTGCCAGTGTGACGGGGGCAGATACGCAGTATTTT	CASVTGADTQYF
NA	NA	TRBV21-1	TRBJ2-2	TGTGCCAGCAGCAAAGATGGTCCAGCGGGAGTTAAAACCGGGGAGCTGTTTTTT	CASSKDGPAGVKTGELFF
NA	NA	TRBV28	TRBJ2-1	TGTGCCAGCAGGAGCGGTACATACAATGAGCAGTTCTTC	CASRSGTYNEQFF
TRBD2	NA	TRBV5-4	TRBJ2-3	TGTGCCAGCAGACGCGAGCGGGAGTCTAGTACAGATACGCAGTATTTT	CASRRERESSTDTQYF
TRBD2	once	TRBV5-1	TRBJ2-3	TGCGCCAGCAGCCTGGATAGCGGGAGGACAGATACGCAGTATTTT	CASSLDSGRTDTQYF
NA	NA	TRBV7-2	TRBJ2-7	TGTGCCAGCAGCTTAGTGGGGGGAGGCTACGAGCAGTACTTC	CASSLVGGGYEQYF
TRBD2	NA	TRBV30	TRBJ2-1	TGTGCCTGGAGTCCGACTAGCGGGAGGAGAAATGAGCAGTTCTTC	CAWSPTSGRRNEQFF
NA	few	TRBV27	TRBJ2-2	TGTGCCAGCAGTCCACGACAGACTTTCGCGAACACCGGGGAGCTGTTTTTT	CASSPRQTFANTGELFF
NA	NA	TRBV5-1	TRBJ2-7	TGCGCCAGCAGCCCGGGGACTCAACCAGGGGGGGAGCAGTACTTC	CASSPGTQPGGEQYF
NA	NA	TRBV19	TRBJ2-6	TGTGCCAGTACCTCTGGAGGGTCTGGGGCCAACGTCCTGACTTTC	CASTSGGSGANVLTF
NA	NA	TRBV28	TRBJ2-5	TGTGCCAGCAGTACGGAAAGGGGGACCCAGTACTTC	CASSTERGTQYF
NA	once	TRBV5-1	TRBJ1-3	TGCGCCAGCAGCTTGGACACTGGAAACACCATATATTTT	CASSLDTGNTIYF
NA	NA	TRBV5-4	TRBJ1-5	TGTGCCAGCAGCTTGGACATTGATCAGCCCCAGCATTTT	CASSLDIDQPQHF
NA	NA	TRBV5-6	TRBJ2-2	TGTGCCAGCAGCTTGGTAGGGGTGTACGGCAGACCGAACACCGGGGAGCTGTTTTTT	CASSLVGVYGRPNTGELFF
NA	NA	TRBV6-4	TRBJ2-1	TGTGCCAGCAGTAGGCTACCGGGGAACAATGAGCAGTTCTTC	CASSRLPGNNEQFF
TRBD2	NA	TRBV5-4	TRBJ2-7	TGTGCCAGCAGCTTGTTCGGGGGACTAACCTACGAGCAGTACTTC	CASSLFGGLTYEQYF
TRBD1	once	TRBV13	TRBJ2-1	TGTGCCAGCAGCCTCGACAGGGACTACAATGAGCAGTTCTTC	CASSLDRDYNEQFF
NA	NA	TRBV10-2	TRBJ2-7	TGCGCCAGCAGTGAGTCGAAGGTCGGGGAGATGCAACGGGAGTACTTC	CASSESKVGEMQREYF